The 7 T cell receptor beta chains listed next were all sequenced from one sample in a study of T cells in Graves' hyperthyroidism and ophthalmopathy (dated by TCRdb to between 2018 and 2020). Receptor libraries were prepared by multiplex PCR. Sequencing relied on an Illumina HiSeq 2000. TCR beta CDR3 regions were amplified from RNA transcripts. A first-round RT-PCR of the TCR CDR3 used the HTBI primer set with the Qiagen OneStep RT-PCR kit. Starting from the raw public reads, TCRdb applied fastp trimming at Q25, assembled clones with MiXCR and retained in-frame beta chains. Rows merge per CDR3 protein into single entries with the most common DNA and genes. Here the sample has fewer than 600,000 distinct CDR3 sequences; approximately 14% occur a single time. The ten largest make up 15% to 20% of the sample. Specimen: blood. Receptors were obtained from a woman younger than 30 with Graves' hyperthyroidism.

This rearrangement joins TRBV30 to TRBJ2-1; the D gene is possibly TRBD2 (6 bases). The ends were cut back, 5 bases at V and 0 bases at J, with 17 bases in the middle. CDR1 GTSNPN and CDR2 SVGIG come from the germline V gene (reference sequence). The CDR3 extends over 16 amino acids. For the CDR3, the DNA is TGTGCCTGGGACCCCTACGAGGGAGGCTCCTACAATGAGCAGTTCTTC. Translation: CAWDPYEGGSYNEQFF.

This clonotype has at least ten counts. The rearrangement joins TRBV6-1 to TRBJ1-1, with 7 positions matching TRBD1. CDR3 length: 14 amino acids. The germline V gene encodes CDR1 MNHNS and CDR2 SASEGT. V was pared by 8 bases and J by 5 bases, with 11 bases of the junction left unmatched. This chain's CDR3 is CASHPYDRETEAFF. The CDR3, as DNA: TGTGCCAGCCACCCATATGACAGGGAAACTGAAGCTTTCTTT.

This clonotype was observed a few times. The chain carries TRBV27 and TRBJ2-5; no reliable D call. With 7 bases removed from V and 5 bases from J, the gap between germline ends came to 17 bases. The germline CDR1 and CDR2 sequences are MNHEY and SMNVEV (reference sequence). The CDR3 is made up of 14 amino acids. The CDR3 bases are TGTGCCAGCAAATCTCCTGTGGTACTGGAGACCCAGTACTTC. As protein: CASKSPVVLETQYF.

This chain uses TRBV5-1 with TRBJ1-4; D not resolved. CDR1 and CDR2 from the germline V gene are SGHRS and YFSETQ. Trimming shortened V by 3 bases and J by 0 bases, and 12 bases separated the two germline ends. The CDR3 totals 16 residues. CDR3: CASSSGRSATNEKLFF. CDR3 sequence (DNA): TGCGCCAGCAGCTCTGGACGGAGTGCAACTAATGAAAAACTGTTTTTT.

This clonotype was counted ten times or more. CDR3 in amino acids: CASSVGGINTGELFF. The CDR3 DNA follows: TGTGCCAGCAGCGTTGGCGGGATCAACACCGGGGAGCTGTTTTTT. The chain uses TRBV9 and TRBJ2-2, with a possible D match to TRBD2 (6 bases). V was clipped by 2 bases and J by 2 bases, with 10 bases between them. Germline V gene data show CDR1 as SGDLS and CDR2 as YYNGEE. The CDR3 runs 15 residues.

This clonotype was recorded many times. CDR3 DNA: TGTGCCAGCAGTTCCAAGACAGTCCAGGACCAGCCCCAGCATTTT. Amino acids: CASSSKTVQDQPQHF. The rearrangement uses TRBV27 and TRBJ1-5, with a weak D call TRBD1 (5 bases). V was clipped by 4 bases and J by 7 bases, with 17 bases between them. The V gene's germline CDR1 is MNHEY and CDR2 SMNVEV (reference sequence). The CDR3 totals 15 residues.

The CDR3 region is CATSRDRTSQGYTF. CDR3 sequence (DNA): TGTGCCACCAGCAGGGATCGGACGTCACAGGGCTACACCTTC. The J gene is TRBJ1-2, the V gene TRBV15; D uncertain. The CDR3 totals 14 residues. Germline loops: CDR1 LNHNV, CDR2 YYDKDF (reference sequence). V was trimmed by 3 bases and J by 8 bases, leaving 16 bases between them.